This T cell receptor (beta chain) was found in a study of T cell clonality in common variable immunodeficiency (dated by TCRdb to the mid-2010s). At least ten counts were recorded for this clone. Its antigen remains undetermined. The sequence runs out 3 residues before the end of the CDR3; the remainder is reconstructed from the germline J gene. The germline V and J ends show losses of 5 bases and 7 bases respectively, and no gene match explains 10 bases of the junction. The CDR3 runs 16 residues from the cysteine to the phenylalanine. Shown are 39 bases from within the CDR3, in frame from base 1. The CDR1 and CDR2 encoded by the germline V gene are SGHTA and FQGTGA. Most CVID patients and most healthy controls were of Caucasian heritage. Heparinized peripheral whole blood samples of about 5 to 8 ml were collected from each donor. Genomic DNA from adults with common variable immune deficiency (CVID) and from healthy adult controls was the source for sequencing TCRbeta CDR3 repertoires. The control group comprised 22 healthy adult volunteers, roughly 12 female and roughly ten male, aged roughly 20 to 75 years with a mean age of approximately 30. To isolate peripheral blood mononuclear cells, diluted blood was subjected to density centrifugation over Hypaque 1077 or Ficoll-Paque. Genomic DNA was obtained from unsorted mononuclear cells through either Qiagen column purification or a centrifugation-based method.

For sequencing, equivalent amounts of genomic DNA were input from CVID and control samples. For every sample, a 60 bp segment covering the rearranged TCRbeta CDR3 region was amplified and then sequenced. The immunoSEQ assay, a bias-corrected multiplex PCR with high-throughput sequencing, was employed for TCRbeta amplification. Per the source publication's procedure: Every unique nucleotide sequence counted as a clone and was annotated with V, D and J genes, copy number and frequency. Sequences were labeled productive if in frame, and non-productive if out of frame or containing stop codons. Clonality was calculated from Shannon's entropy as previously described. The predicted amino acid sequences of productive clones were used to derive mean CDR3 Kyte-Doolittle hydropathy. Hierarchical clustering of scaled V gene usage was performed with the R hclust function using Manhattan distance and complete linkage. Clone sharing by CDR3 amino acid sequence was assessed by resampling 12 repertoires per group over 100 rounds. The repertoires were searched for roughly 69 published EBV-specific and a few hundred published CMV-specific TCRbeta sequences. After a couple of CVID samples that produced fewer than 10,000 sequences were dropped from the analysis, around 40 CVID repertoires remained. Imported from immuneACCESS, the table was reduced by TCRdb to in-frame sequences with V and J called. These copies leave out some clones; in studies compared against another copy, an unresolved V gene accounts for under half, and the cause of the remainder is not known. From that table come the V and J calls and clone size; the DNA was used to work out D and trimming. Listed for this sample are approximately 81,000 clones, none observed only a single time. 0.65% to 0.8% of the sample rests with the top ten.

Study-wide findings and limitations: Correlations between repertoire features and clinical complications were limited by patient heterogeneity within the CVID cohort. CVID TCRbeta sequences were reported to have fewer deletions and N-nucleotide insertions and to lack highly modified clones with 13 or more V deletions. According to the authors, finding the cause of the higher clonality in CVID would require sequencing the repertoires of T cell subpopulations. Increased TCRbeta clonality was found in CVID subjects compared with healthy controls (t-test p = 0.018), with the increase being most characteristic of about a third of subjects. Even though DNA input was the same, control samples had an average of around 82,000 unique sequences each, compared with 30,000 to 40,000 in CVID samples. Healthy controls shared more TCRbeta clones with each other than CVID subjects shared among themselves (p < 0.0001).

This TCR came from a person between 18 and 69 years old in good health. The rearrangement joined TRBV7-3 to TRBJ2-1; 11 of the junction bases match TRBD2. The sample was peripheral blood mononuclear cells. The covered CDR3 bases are TGTGCCAGCAGCCCACCACTAGCGGGAGAGGGAAATGAG. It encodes CASSPPLAGEGNE. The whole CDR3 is CASSPPLAGEGNEQFF.